Following are 13 T cell receptor beta chains from one sample sequenced in a study of pediatric ulcerative colitis. Some clones are missing from TCRdb's copy, which holds only in-frame ones; the method was immunoSEQ multiplex PCR. This sample has more than 50,000 clones, with 70% to 80% found just once. The sequenced sample consisted of blood. The receptor source for this set is a boy younger than 18 with moderate ulcerative colitis.

V is TRBV5-1 and J is TRBJ2-7; D is perhaps TRBD1 (5 bases). Germline V gives CDR1 SGHRS, CDR2 YFSETQ. Trimming stripped 0 bases from V and 3 bases from J, with 10 bases between. The CDR3 totals 14 residues. CDR3 protein: CASSLATGNYEQYF. CDR3 DNA sequence: TGCGCCAGCAGCTTGGCCACAGGAAACTACGAGCAGTACTTC.

This rearrangement joins TRBV15 to TRBJ2-2; TRBD2 aligns across 15 bases. CDR1 LNHNV and CDR2 YYDKDF come from the germline V gene (reference sequence). V shed 6 bases and J 0 bases; nucleotides not matched to a gene: 8. The CDR3 has 19 residues. The CDR3 region has the DNA TGTGCCACCAGACCCGGACTAGCGGGGGGGTTGACGAACACCGGGGAGCTGTTTTTT. Amino acid sequence: CATRPGLAGGLTNTGELFF. Using reference TRBV15 and TRBJ2-2 for the parts outside the CDR3, the full variable domain is DAMVIQNPRYQVTQFGKPVTLSCSQTLNHNVMYWYQQKSSQAPKLLFHYYDKDFNNEADTPDNFQSRRPNTSFCFLDIRSPGLGDTAMYLCATRPGLAGGLTNTGELFFGEGSRLTVL.

This clone turned up a few times. The chain has TRBV5-1 and TRBJ2-7; D tentatively reads TRBD1 or TRBD2 (5 bases each). This CDR3 spans 16 amino acids. Germline-derived CDR1 and CDR2 are SGHRS and YFSETQ. Trimming shortened V by 0 bases and J by 7 bases, and 20 bases separated the two germline ends. In DNA, the CDR3 is TGCGCCAGCAGCTTGGCCCCGGGGCAGGGTATGGTAGAGCAGTACTTC. Encoded protein: CASSLAPGQGMVEQYF. Supplemented by reference TRBV5-1 and TRBJ2-7, the full variable domain reads KAGVTQTPRYLIKTRGQQVTLSCSPISGHRSVSWYQQTPGQGLQFLFEYFSETQRNKGNFPGRFSGRQFSNSRSEMNVSTLELGDSALYLCASSLAPGQGMVEQYFGPGTRLTVT.

This clone was found once. This chain links TRBV6-5 with TRBJ1-2; D not certain. Germline lookup yields CDR1 MNHEY and CDR2 SVGAGI. The germline V and J ends were trimmed by 6 bases and 4 bases, with 18 bases remaining between them. The CDR3 consists of 15 residues. The CDR3 loop reads CASRRGLTVLYGYTF. In nucleotides, the CDR3 is TGTGCCAGCAGGCGAGGACTCACGGTCCTCTATGGCTACACCTTC.

The chain carries TRBV27 and TRBJ1-5; D is unresolved. The CDR3 contains 14 residues. The V end lost 8 bases, the J end lost 10 bases, and 21 bases lay between the germline ends. Germline V gene lookup returns CDR1 MNHEY and CDR2 SMNVEV (reference sequence). The CDR3 loop is CASGARAAVRPQHF. In DNA, the CDR3 is TGTGCCAGCGGTGCCCGGGCCGCCGTCCGACCCCAGCATTTT.

This clone was counted between two and nine times. V gene TRBV9 combines with J gene TRBJ1-5, with 7 bases matching TRBD1. This CDR3 is 14 amino acids long. J lost 5 bases, V lost 3 bases, and 5 bases had no gene match. Germline CDR1 and CDR2: SGDLS and YYNGEE. The CDR3 here is CASSATGEYQPQHF. CDR3 DNA sequence: TGTGCCAGCAGCGCCACAGGGGAATATCAGCCCCAGCATTTT.

The chain uses TRBV7-8 and TRBJ1-2, with unresolved D. Trimming left V 2 bases short and J 5 bases short, with 33 bases between. Germline V gene data show CDR1 as SGHVS and CDR2 as FQNEAQ. The CDR3 has 21 amino acids. This chain's CDR3 is CASSLRYLRTATREEEYGYTF. The CDR3 DNA sequence: TGTGCCAGCAGCTTACGGTACCTCCGGACCGCAACACGGGAGGAAGAATATGGCTACACCTTC.

The CDR3 sequence: CASSLGQGRWEQYF. The CDR3 DNA is TGCGCCAGCAGCTTGGGACAGGGACGGTGGGAGCAGTACTTC. The rearrangement uses TRBV5-1 and TRBJ2-7, with TRBD1 matching over 7 bases. V gave up 0 bases and J gave up 7 bases; unmatched junction bases: 7. Per the germline V gene, CDR1 is SGHRS and CDR2 is YFSETQ. The CDR3 consists of 14 residues.

The chain couples TRBV5-4 to TRBJ2-7; 7 bases are shared with TRBD1. Germline V gene lookup returns CDR1 SGHNT and CDR2 YYREEE (reference sequence). The V gene end was trimmed by 1 base and the J gene end by 5 bases; junction bases not matched to a gene: 3. The CDR3 contains 13 residues. CDR3 sequence (DNA): TGTGCCAGCAGCTTGCCAGGGGGAAACGAGCAGTACTTC. Translated, it gives CASSLPGGNEQYF.

The V and J genes are TRBV29-1 and TRBJ1-5; D is uncertain. This CDR3 is built from 12 residues. V was pared by 8 bases and J by 4 bases, with 12 bases between. The germline CDR1 and CDR2 sequences are SQVTM and ANQGSEA. CDR3 protein: CSSPEHNQPQHF. The DNA of the CDR3 is TGCAGCTCACCGGAACATAATCAGCCCCAGCATTTT.

The chain employs TRBV5-6 and TRBJ2-7, with 9 bases matching TRBD1. The trim removed 4 bases at V and 4 bases at J, leaving 6 bases unmatched. The CDR3 runs to 14 residues. Germline lookup yields CDR1 SGHDT and CDR2 YYEEEE. CDR3 protein: CASSGQGISYEQYF. CDR3 nucleotides: TGTGCCAGCAGCGGACAGGGGATAAGTTACGAGCAGTACTTC.

This CDR3 is CASSRTGNQPQHF. The DNA of the CDR3 is TGTGCCAGCAGTCGGACGGGCAATCAGCCCCAGCATTTT. V gene TRBV6-9 combines with J gene TRBJ1-5; D is ambiguous. This CDR3 has 13 amino acids. V was shortened by 5 bases and J by 2 bases, with 7 bases between the two germline ends. Per the germline V gene, CDR1 is MNHGY and CDR2 is SVAAGI.

The chain has TRBV10-2 and TRBJ2-3; D is uncertain. V was cut by 2 bases and J by 2 bases, with 5 bases left in between. There are 13 residues in the CDR3. Germline lookup yields CDR1 WSHSY and CDR2 SAAADI. CDR3 amino acids: CASSETPTDTQYF. DNA of the CDR3: TGCGCCAGCAGTGAGACCCCCACAGATACGCAGTATTTT.